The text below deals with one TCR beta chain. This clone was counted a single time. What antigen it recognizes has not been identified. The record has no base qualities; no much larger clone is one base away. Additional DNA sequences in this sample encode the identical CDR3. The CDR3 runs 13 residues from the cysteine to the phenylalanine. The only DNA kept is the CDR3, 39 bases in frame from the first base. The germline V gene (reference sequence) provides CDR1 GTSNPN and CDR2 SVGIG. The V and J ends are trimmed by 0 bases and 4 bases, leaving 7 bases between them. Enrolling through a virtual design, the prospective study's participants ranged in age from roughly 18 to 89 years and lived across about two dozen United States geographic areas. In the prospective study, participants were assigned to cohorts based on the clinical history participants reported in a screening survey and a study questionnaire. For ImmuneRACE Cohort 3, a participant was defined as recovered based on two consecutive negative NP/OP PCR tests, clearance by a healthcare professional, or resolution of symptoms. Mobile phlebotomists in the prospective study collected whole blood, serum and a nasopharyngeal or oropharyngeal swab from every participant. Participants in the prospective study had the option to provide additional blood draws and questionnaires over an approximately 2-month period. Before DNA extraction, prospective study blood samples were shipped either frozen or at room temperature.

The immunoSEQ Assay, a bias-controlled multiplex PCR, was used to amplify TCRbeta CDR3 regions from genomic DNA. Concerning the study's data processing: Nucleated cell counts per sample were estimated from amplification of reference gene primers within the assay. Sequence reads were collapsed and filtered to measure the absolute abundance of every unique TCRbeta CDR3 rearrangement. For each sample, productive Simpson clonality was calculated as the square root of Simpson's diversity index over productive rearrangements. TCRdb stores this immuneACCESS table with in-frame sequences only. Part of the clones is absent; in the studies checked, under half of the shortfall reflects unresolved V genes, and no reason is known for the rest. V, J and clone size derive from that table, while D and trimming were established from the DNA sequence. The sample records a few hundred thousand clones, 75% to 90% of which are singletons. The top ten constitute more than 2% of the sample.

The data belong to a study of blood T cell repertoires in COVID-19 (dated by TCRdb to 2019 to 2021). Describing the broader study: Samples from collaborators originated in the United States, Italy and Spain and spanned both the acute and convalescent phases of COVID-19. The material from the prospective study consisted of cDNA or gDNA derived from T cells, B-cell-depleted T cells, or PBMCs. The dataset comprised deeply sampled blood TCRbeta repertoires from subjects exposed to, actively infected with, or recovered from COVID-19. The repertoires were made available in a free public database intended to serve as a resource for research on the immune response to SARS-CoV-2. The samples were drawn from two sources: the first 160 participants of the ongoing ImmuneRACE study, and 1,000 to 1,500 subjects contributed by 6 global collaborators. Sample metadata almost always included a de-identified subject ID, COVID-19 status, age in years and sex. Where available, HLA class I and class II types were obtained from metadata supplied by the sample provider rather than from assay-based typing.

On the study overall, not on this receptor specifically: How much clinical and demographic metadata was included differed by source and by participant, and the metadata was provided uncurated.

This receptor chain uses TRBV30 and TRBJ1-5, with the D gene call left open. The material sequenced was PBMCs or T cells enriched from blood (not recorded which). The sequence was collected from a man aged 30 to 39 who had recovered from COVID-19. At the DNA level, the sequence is TGTGCCTGGAGTGTACGAGGGAATCAGCCCCAGCATTTT. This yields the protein CAWSVRGNQPQHF.